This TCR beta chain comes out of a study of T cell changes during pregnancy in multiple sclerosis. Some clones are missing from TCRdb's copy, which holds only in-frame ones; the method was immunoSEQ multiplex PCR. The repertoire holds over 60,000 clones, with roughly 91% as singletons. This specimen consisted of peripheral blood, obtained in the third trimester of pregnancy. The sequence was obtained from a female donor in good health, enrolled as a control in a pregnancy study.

The CDR3 DNA sequence: TGTGCCAGCAGTCCGACGACGGGGGGCTCCTACGAGCAGTACTTC. Translating it yields CASSPTTGGSYEQYF. The V gene is TRBV7-8, the J gene TRBJ2-7; 7 bases match TRBD2. The CDR3 extends over 15 amino acids. The V gene's germline CDR1 is SGHVS and CDR2 FQNEAQ. With V trimmed by 6 bases and J by 0 bases, 8 bases remained unmatched.